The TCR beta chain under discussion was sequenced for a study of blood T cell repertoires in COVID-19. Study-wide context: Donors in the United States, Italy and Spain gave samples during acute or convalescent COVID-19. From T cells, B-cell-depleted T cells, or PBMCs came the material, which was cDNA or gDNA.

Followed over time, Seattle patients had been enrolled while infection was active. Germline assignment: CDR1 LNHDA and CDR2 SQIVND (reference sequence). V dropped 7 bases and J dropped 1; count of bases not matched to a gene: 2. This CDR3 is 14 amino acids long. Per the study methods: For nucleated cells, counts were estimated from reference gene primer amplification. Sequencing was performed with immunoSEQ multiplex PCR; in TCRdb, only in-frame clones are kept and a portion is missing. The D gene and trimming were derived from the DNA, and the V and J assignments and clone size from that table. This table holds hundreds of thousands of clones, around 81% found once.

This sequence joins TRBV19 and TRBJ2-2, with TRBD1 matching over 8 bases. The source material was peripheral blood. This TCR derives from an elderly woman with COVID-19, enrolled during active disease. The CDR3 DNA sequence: TGTGCCAGTACTGGGACAGGGAACACCGGGGAGCTGTTTTTT. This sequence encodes CASTGTGNTGELFF.